Presented here are 10 T cell receptor beta chains from one specimen sequenced in a study of metastatic and nonmetastatic thyroid tumors. No patient had received any treatment before thyroid surgery. MiXCR re-clonotyped the PCR reads for TCRdb. The sample lists 30,000 to 40,000 clones, about 29% occurring once. Sequenced sample: blood. Receptor source: a female donor with papillary thyroid cancer or a benign thyroid nodule (not recorded which). Some clones in this sample may be carry-over from other donors' samples.

This clone appeared a few times. One end of the junction is discordant with germline, which a read error may explain. The chain uses TRBV10-2 and TRBJ2-1; a weak D match, TRBD2 (6 bases). The CDR3 is 11 amino acids. Per the germline V gene, CDR1 is WSHSY and CDR2 is SAAADI. This CDR3 reads CASLLAREKFF. CDR3 bases: TGCGCAAGCCTACTAGCTCGTGAGAAGTTCTTC.

This clone was detected a few times. The J gene is TRBJ1-1, the V gene TRBV6-2 or TRBV6-3; D gene uncertain. The CDR3 contains 14 residues. Germline CDR1 and CDR2: MNHEY and SVGEGT. V lost 2 bases and J 1 base, leaving 8 bases between the germline ends. The CDR3 DNA is TGTGCCAGCAGTTACCCCGGGCAGAACACTGAAGCTTTCTTT. This translates into CASSYPGQNTEAFF.

CDR3 sequence (DNA): TGTGCCAGCTCACAGACACAGGGCCGCAATTCACCCCTCCACTTT. This encodes CASSQTQGRNSPLHF. The rearrangement joins TRBV18 to TRBJ1-6; a weak D match, TRBD1 (6 bases). The CDR3 has 15 residues. Germline CDR1 and CDR2: KGHSH and LQKENI. V was shortened by 4 bases and J by 7 bases, with 14 bases between the two germline ends.

In regard to this clone: This clone may be a read error of a much larger clone one base away. This chain links TRBV5-4 with TRBJ2-5; 7 bases line up with TRBD2. Germline V gives CDR1 SGHNT, CDR2 YYREEE (reference sequence). CDR3 length equals 16 residues. CDR3 loop: CAGSWGGSGVQETQYF. In DNA, the CDR3 is TGCGCCGGCAGCTGGGGCGGGAGCGGGGTCCAAGAGACCCAGTACTTC.

This clone was seen ten or more times. The chain has TRBV18 and TRBJ1-1; 8 positions agree with TRBD1. CDR3 size: 17 residues. The ends lost 3 bases at V and 1 base at J; junction bases unmatched: 10. Germline V gene data show CDR1 as KGHSH and CDR2 as LQKENI. This CDR3 reads CASSPSRQGSRNTEAFF. CDR3 in DNA: TGTGCCAGCTCACCCTCTCGACAGGGGAGTCGGAACACTGAAGCTTTCTTT.

This clone came up many times. This chain joins TRBV11-2 and TRBJ1-3, with unresolved D. Between the trimmed V and J ends, which lost 5 bases and 0 bases, there was a span of 14 bases. There are 16 residues in the CDR3. Per germline, CDR1 SGHAT and CDR2 FQNNGV. The CDR3 DNA is TGTGCCAGCAGCCTTACAGCCCCGCACTCTGGAAACACCATATATTTT. It specifies CASSLTAPHSGNTIYF. Using reference TRBV11-2 and TRBJ1-3 for the parts outside the CDR3, the full variable domain is EAGVAQSPRYKIIEKRQSVAFWCNPISGHATLYWYQQILGQGPKLLIQFQNNGVVDDSQLPKDRFSAERLKGVDSTLKIQPAKLEDSAVYLCASSLTAPHSGNTIYFGEGSWLTVV.

There are a few counts of this clone. This may be a read error: a much more frequent sequence differs by one nucleotide. The CDR3 region has the DNA TGTGCCAGCATCACCCTTCGACAGAATGGCTACACCTTC. As protein: CASITLRQNGYTF. The chain combines TRBV12-3 or TRBV12-4 with TRBJ1-2; perhaps TRBD1 as D (5 bases). The CDR3 runs to 13 residues. The V and J ends lost 7 bases and 6 bases respectively, with 15 bases between them.

The gene calls are TRBV11-2 and TRBJ2-1; possible D gene TRBD2, 5 bases. V was cut by 1 base and J by 3 bases, with 13 bases left in between. The CDR3 is made up of 16 amino acids. CDR1 SGHAT and CDR2 FQNNGV come from the germline V gene. The CDR3 coding sequence is TGTGCCAGCAGCTTAGGTTCTAGTGGGAGCTACAATGAGCAGTTCTTC. Amino acids: CASSLGSSGSYNEQFF.

This clone was picked up many times. The gene calls are TRBV6-1 and TRBJ1-2; D is perhaps TRBD1 (6 bases). This CDR3 has 13 residues. Germline CDR1 is MNHNS and CDR2 is SASEGT. The V gene lost 6 bases and the J gene lost 3 bases, with 11 bases spanning the gap. CDR3 sequence (DNA): TGTGCCAGCAGAAACAGGGTTGACTATGGCTACACCTTC. It codes for CASRNRVDYGYTF.

In the case of this clone: The junction shows a germline mismatch at one end, possibly a read error. This chain connects TRBV5-1 to TRBJ2-7; D gene unclear. This CDR3 has 15 residues. Germline assignment: CDR1 SGHRS and CDR2 YFSETQ. The CDR3 sequence is CASSLTSFGNYEQDF. In nucleotides, the CDR3 is TGCGCCAGCAGCTTGACATCATTCGGAAACTACGAGCAGGACTTC.